A selection of T cell receptor beta chains follows, all from one sample in a study of early T cells in non-severe SARS-CoV-2 infection. TCRdb processed the 5' RACE reads anew with MiXCR; each CDR3 protein has one entry. The sample has fewer than 75,000 distinct CDR3 sequences; about 19% are singletons. Sequences were derived from whole blood, sampled at baseline. These receptors were collected from an adult who was a healthcare worker with PCR-confirmed SARS-CoV-2 infection or an uninfected control (not recorded which). CDR3s include the opening cysteine and the closing phenylalanine or tryptophan. Fields, in order: D gene, J gene, V gene, clone size, CDR3 DNA, CDR3 protein. A D gene is named only where the DNA matches it firmly. Clone sizes are given selectively: once, few, many, or a class where the clone is expanded.

d_call: -
j_call: TRBJ2-7
v_call: TRBV10-1
clone_size: -
cdr3_nt: TGCGCCAGCACCGCGCCCCAGCGGAGCTCCTACGAGCAGTACTTC
cdr3_aa: CASTAPQRSSYEQYF

d_call: -
j_call: TRBJ1-6
v_call: TRBV30
clone_size: -
cdr3_nt: TGTGCCTGGAGAGACAGGACTGACAATTCACCCCTCCACTTT
cdr3_aa: CAWRDRTDNSPLHF

d_call: TRBD1
j_call: TRBJ1-1
v_call: TRBV6-1
clone_size: -
cdr3_nt: TGTGCCAGCAGTCCCGGGACAGGGATTGACACTGAAGCTTTCTTT
cdr3_aa: CASSPGTGIDTEAFF

d_call: TRBD1
j_call: TRBJ1-1
v_call: TRBV12-3/TRBV12-4
clone_size: -
cdr3_nt: TGTGCCAGCAGTAAAGGACAGGGGTGGAACACTGAAGCTTTCTTT
cdr3_aa: CASSKGQGWNTEAFF

d_call: -
j_call: TRBJ2-5
v_call: TRBV7-3
clone_size: few
cdr3_nt: TGTGCCAGCAGCTTAAACTCCGGGTCCCGAGAGACCCAGTACTTC
cdr3_aa: CASSLNSGSRETQYF

d_call: -
j_call: TRBJ1-1
v_call: TRBV7-9
clone_size: few
cdr3_nt: TGTGCCAGCAGCTTAGCGGAGACAGTCCTGAACACTGAAGCTTTCTTT
cdr3_aa: CASSLAETVLNTEAFF

d_call: -
j_call: TRBJ1-1
v_call: TRBV4-1
clone_size: -
cdr3_nt: TGCGCCAGCAGCCACCGAGGGGCGGCAGGGGTGAACACTGAAGCTTTCTTT
cdr3_aa: CASSHRGAAGVNTEAFF

d_call: -
j_call: TRBJ1-1
v_call: TRBV7-9
clone_size: -
cdr3_nt: TGTGCCAGCAGCAGCGTGGTGGGGATGGCTGAAGCTTTCTTT
cdr3_aa: CASSSVVGMAEAFF

d_call: -
j_call: TRBJ1-2
v_call: TRBV18
clone_size: few
cdr3_nt: TGTGCCAGCTCACCACGAGAACTGGGGAACTATGGCTACACCTTC
cdr3_aa: CASSPRELGNYGYTF

d_call: TRBD2
j_call: TRBJ2-5
v_call: TRBV29-1
clone_size: -
cdr3_nt: TGCAGCGTTGATAATCTAGCGGGGGGACCACAAGAGACCCAGTACTTC
cdr3_aa: CSVDNLAGGPQETQYF

d_call: TRBD1
j_call: TRBJ2-3
v_call: TRBV24-1
clone_size: few
cdr3_nt: TGTGCCACGAGCACAGGGGGCGACGCAGATACGCAGTATTTT
cdr3_aa: CATSTGGDADTQYF

d_call: TRBD1
j_call: TRBJ1-2
v_call: TRBV29-1
clone_size: many
cdr3_nt: TGCAGCGCCACAGGGGCTGACTATGGCTACACCTTC
cdr3_aa: CSATGADYGYTF

d_call: -
j_call: TRBJ1-1
v_call: TRBV7-7
clone_size: -
cdr3_nt: TGTGCCAGCAGCCACGGGCCGAACACTGAAGCTTTCTTT
cdr3_aa: CASSHGPNTEAFF